The 26 T cell receptor beta chains reported below all come from one sample, sequenced in a study of CD8 T cells in ankylosing spondylitis (TCRdb year 2017). Libraries were built with 5' RACE. This sample was sequenced with an Illumina HiSeq 2500. TCRdb reran the public reads through fastp at Q25 and MiXCR, keeping productive beta chains. Every entry covers one CDR3 protein and lists the most common genes and DNA from its rows. Here the sample has around 150,000 distinct CDR3 sequences; around 19% occur a single time. In total, the top ten clones hold approximately 7.8% of the sample. Input material: blood, either unsorted or a sorted T cell fraction (not recorded which). The receptors derive from a male donor with ankylosing spondylitis or in good health (not recorded which).

In regard to this clonotype: At one end the junction does not follow the germline gene, possibly because of a read error. V usage is TRBV5-4 and J usage is TRBJ1-2, with no clear D. The germline CDR1 and CDR2 sequences are SGHNT and YYREEE (reference sequence). This CDR3 has 13 residues. CDR3 residues: CTSSLVANYGYTF. As DNA, the CDR3 is TGTACCAGCAGCTTGGTTGCTAACTATGGCTACACCTTC.

Of note for this clonotype: One junction end does not reproduce the germline sequence, and a read error may be involved. The rearrangement joins TRBV5-1 to TRBJ2-1, with 8 bases that match TRBD2. The CDR3 runs to 17 residues. Germline V CDR1 and CDR2: SGHRS, YFSETQ. The CDR3 DNA follows: TGCGCCAACAGCTTGGTGGTAGCGGGACCGGGGGACAATGAGCAGTTCTTC. Translating it yields CANSLVVAGPGDNEQFF.

The V gene is TRBV6-1, the J gene TRBJ1-2; D not resolved. The CDR3 spans 13 residues. CDR1 and CDR2 from the germline V gene are MNHNS and SASEGT. The V end lost 6 bases, the J end lost 0 bases, and 8 bases lay between the germline ends. DNA for the CDR3: TGTGCCAGCAGAATCGGTTCTAACTATGGCTACACCTTC. Translating it yields CASRIGSNYGYTF.

Remarks on this clonotype: Possible read error: a much larger clone is one base away. V and J are TRBV5-5 and TRBJ2-3; D gene uncertain. The CDR3 has 16 residues. Germline lookup yields CDR1 SGHKS and CDR2 YYEKEE (reference sequence). In nucleotides, the CDR3 is TGTGCCAACAGCTTTCAGACCATACTTCACACAGATACGCAGTATTTT. It specifies CANSFQTILHTDTQYF. Complete variable domain (other parts from reference TRBV5-5 and TRBJ2-3): DAGVTQSPTHLIKTRGQQVTLRCSPISGHKSVSWYQQVLGQGPQFIFQYYEKEERGRGNFPDRFSARQFPNYSSELNVNALLLGDSALYLCANSFQTILHTDTQYFGPGTRLTVL.

This clonotype was picked up a small number of times. The chain couples TRBV28 to TRBJ1-1, with TRBD1 matching over 7 bases. The CDR3 length is 15 residues. Germline V lookup: CDR1 MDHEN, CDR2 SYDVKM. Losses at the gene ends were 7 bases for V and 4 bases for J; bases not matched to a gene: 12. The CDR3: CASTQGDREGTEAFF. The CDR3 DNA is TGTGCCAGCACCCAAGGTGACAGGGAGGGCACTGAAGCTTTCTTT.

This clonotype was picked up many times. The CDR3 spells CASSFDRLTDTQYF. CDR3 DNA sequence: TGCGCCAGCAGCTTCGATCGTCTCACAGATACGCAGTATTTT. The gene calls are TRBV5-1 and TRBJ2-3; D not resolved. The germline V gene encodes CDR1 SGHRS and CDR2 YFSETQ. V lost 2 bases and J 2 bases, leaving 9 bases between the germline ends. CDR3 length equals 14 residues.

This clonotype has a count of ten or more. The V gene is TRBV5-1, the J gene TRBJ1-4; the match to TRBD1 covers 7 bases. This CDR3 is 15 amino acids long. The germline CDR1 and CDR2 sequences are SGHRS and YFSETQ. The junction had 10 bases not matched to a gene; V was cut back by 3 bases and J by 8 bases. CDR3 DNA sequence: TGCGCCAGCAGCTCGACGGACAGGATGGGCGAAAAACTGTTTTTT. It translates to CASSSTDRMGEKLFF.

This clonotype was recorded at least ten times. The chain combines TRBV27 with TRBJ1-5; 7 bases are shared with TRBD1. This CDR3 has 16 amino acids. The V segment lost 5 bases and the J segment 5 bases; nucleotides outside the gene matches: 12. Germline V gene sequence: CDR1 MNHEY, CDR2 SMNVEV (reference sequence). The CDR3 sequence is CASSPTGRQGYQPQHF. CDR3 coding DNA: TGTGCCAGCAGTCCCACTGGTAGACAGGGCTATCAGCCCCAGCATTTT.

In this sample, this clonotype turned up many times. The chain recombines TRBV28 with TRBJ2-7; TRBD1 agrees at 10 bases. The V gene's germline CDR1 is MDHEN and CDR2 SYDVKM. The CDR3 runs to 15 residues. Trimming at V came to 7 bases and at J to 4 bases, leaving 10 bases not matched to a gene. The CDR3 loop reads CASTITGTGAYEQYF. The CDR3, as DNA: TGTGCCAGCACCATAACCGGGACAGGGGCTTACGAGCAGTACTTC.

Only a few counts were recorded for this clonotype. This sequence joins TRBV5-1 and TRBJ2-3; TRBD1 is a possible D gene (6 bases). Germline V gene data show CDR1 as SGHRS and CDR2 as YFSETQ. The V gene lost 0 bases and the J gene lost 2 bases, with 13 bases spanning the gap. This CDR3 is built from 16 residues. The CDR3 sequence: CASSLAYGQLTDTQYF. As DNA, the CDR3 is TGCGCCAGCAGCTTGGCCTATGGACAGCTCACAGATACGCAGTATTTT.

This clonotype was observed many times. The chain joins TRBV28 to TRBJ2-7; D remains ambiguous. Trimming left V 9 bases short and J 5 bases short, with 17 bases between. Germline values: CDR1 MDHEN, CDR2 SYDVKM. CDR3 length: 13 residues. The CDR3 spells CARVPDRSDEQYF. DNA of the CDR3: TGTGCCAGAGTCCCCGATCGGTCAGACGAGCAGTACTTC.

Comment on this clonotype: A junction end diverges from the germline sequence, so it may reflect a read error. The gene calls are TRBV3-1 and TRBJ2-1; D is perhaps TRBD2 (7 bases). Germline CDR1 LGHDT, CDR2 YNNKEL (reference sequence). This CDR3 spans 14 amino acids. The CDR3 DNA reads TGTACCAGCTCGCGGGGGCGCTCCTACAATGAGCAGTTCTTC. This gives the protein CTSSRGRSYNEQFF.

This clonotype has at least ten counts. V gene TRBV5-1 combines with J gene TRBJ2-5, with D tentatively TRBD1 (6 bases). V was shortened by 2 bases and J by 2 bases, with 13 bases between the two germline ends. The CDR3 extends over 15 amino acids. Germline V gene sequence: CDR1 SGHRS, CDR2 YFSETQ. The CDR3 nucleotides are TGCGCCAGCAGCTTAGCTGGGGGCGGGCAAGAGACCCAGTACTTC. Protein: CASSLAGGGQETQYF.

In its sample, this clonotype was seen many times. This chain uses TRBV4-1 with TRBJ2-2, with D uncertain. Deletions cut 4 bases from V and 3 bases from J, with 15 bases between. The V gene's germline CDR1 is MGHRA and CDR2 YSYEKL. This CDR3 contains 16 residues. CDR3 bases: TGCGCCAGCAGCCCTGGACCACGGTCCTACACCGGGGAGCTGTTTTTT. This translates into CASSPGPRSYTGELFF.

This clonotype was seen many times. The chain is built from TRBV27 and TRBJ1-4; TRBD1 aligns across 9 bases. The junction had 11 bases not matched to a gene; V was cut back by 4 bases and J by 8 bases. In germline, CDR1 is MNHEY, CDR2 SMNVEV (reference sequence). The CDR3 runs 16 residues. CDR3 amino acids: CASSSWTGEEEEKLFF. CDR3 coding DNA: TGTGCCAGCAGTTCTTGGACAGGGGAGGAGGAAGAAAAACTGTTTTTT. The variable domain in full, completed from reference TRBV27 and TRBJ1-4, reads EAQVTQNPRYLITVTGKKLTVTCSQNMNHEYMSWYRQDPGLGLRQIYYSMNVEVTDKGDVPEGYKVSRKEKRNFPLILESPSPNQTSLYFCASSSWTGEEEEKLFFGSGTQLSVL.

Only a few counts were recorded for this clonotype. This chain links TRBV12-3 or TRBV12-4 with TRBJ2-1, with TRBD2 identical over 9 bases. The CDR3 consists of 16 residues. V lost 2 bases and J lost 7; bases outside the gene matches: 9. The DNA for the CDR3 is TGTGCCAGCAGTTTATCGCCCGCGGGAGGGGAGAATGAGCAGTTCTTC. Its translation is CASSLSPAGGENEQFF.

This clonotype was seen at least ten times. The chain employs TRBV5-1 and TRBJ2-2, with 7 bases fitting TRBD2. J was trimmed by 10 bases and V by 5 bases; bases with no gene match: 8. The V gene's germline CDR1 is SGHRS and CDR2 YFSETQ. This CDR3 has 13 amino acids. CDR3 residues: CASRDGGRVELFF. CDR3 sequence (DNA): TGCGCCAGCAGAGATGGCGGGAGAGTGGAGCTGTTTTTT.

This clonotype was seen a few times. The V call is TRBV20-1, the J call TRBJ2-5; D ambiguous. The germline V and J ends were trimmed by 3 bases and 2 bases, with 7 bases remaining between them. The germline V gene encodes CDR1 DFQATT and CDR2 SNEGSKA (reference sequence). The CDR3 is made up of 12 amino acids. The CDR3, as DNA: TGCAGTGCTAGGCGTACACAAGAGACCCAGTACTTC. Protein: CSARRTQETQYF.

This clonotype was detected only a few times. The chain recombines TRBV2 with TRBJ2-1; D might be TRBD2 (5 bases). V lost 3 bases and J 15 bases, leaving 18 bases between the germline ends. CDR1 and CDR2 (germline): SNHLY, FYNNEI. The CDR3 length is 13 residues. The CDR3 DNA is TGTGCCAGCAGTGACCGTATGGACCGTCGGGGGTTCTTC. Encoded protein: CASSDRMDRRGFF.

This clonotype was found a few times. The chain links TRBV5-4 to TRBJ2-2; tentatively, D is TRBD1 or TRBD2 (5 bases each). V was trimmed by 0 bases and J by 1 base, leaving 13 bases between them. Germline V gene data show CDR1 as SGHNT and CDR2 as YYREEE (reference sequence). There are 17 residues in the CDR3. The CDR3 spells CASSLGGPTGNTGELFF. CDR3 nucleotide sequence: TGTGCCAGCAGCTTGGGGGGACCTACCGGGAACACCGGGGAGCTGTTTTTT.

The CDR3 spells CASSLVASVYNEQFF. CDR3 sequence (DNA): TGTGCCAGCAGCTTAGTGGCTAGCGTTTACAATGAGCAGTTCTTC. V is TRBV7-2 and J is TRBJ2-1; possible D gene TRBD2, 6 bases. This CDR3 comprises 15 residues. Per the germline V gene, CDR1 is SGHTA and CDR2 is FQGNSA. The V end was cut by 1 base, the J end by 4 bases, with 11 bases between.

This clonotype was seen at least ten times. The chain employs TRBV20-1 and TRBJ2-1; 9 nucleotides agree with TRBD2. The trim removed 1 base at V and 5 bases at J, leaving 3 bases unmatched. The germline V gene encodes CDR1 DFQATT and CDR2 SNEGSKA (reference sequence). This CDR3 contains 14 residues. CDR3 nucleotides: TGCAGTGCTAGAGTTAGCGGGAGAAACAATGAGCAGTTCTTC. It specifies CSARVSGRNNEQFF.

This clonotype was counted at least ten times. CDR3 residues: CASSLVPSPGELFF. The CDR3 coding sequence is TGCGCCAGCAGCTTGGTCCCTAGTCCCGGGGAGCTGTTTTTT. V usage is TRBV5-1 and J usage is TRBJ2-2; no firm D call. V lost 0 bases, J lost 6 bases, and 9 bases lay in between. The CDR3 contains 14 residues. Germline CDR1 SGHRS, CDR2 YFSETQ. Based on the CDR3 plus reference TRBV5-1 and TRBJ2-2, the full variable domain is KAGVTQTPRYLIKTRGQQVTLSCSPISGHRSVSWYQQTPGQGLQFLFEYFSETQRNKGNFPGRFSGRQFSNSRSEMNVSTLELGDSALYLCASSLVPSPGELFFGEGSRLTVL.

This clonotype was counted only a few times. The chain couples TRBV20-1 to TRBJ1-5, with D tentatively TRBD1 (6 bases). CDR1 is DFQATT and CDR2 is SNEGSKA in the germline V gene (reference sequence). The CDR3 consists of 13 residues. Trimming took off 4 bases at V and 7 bases at J, with 14 bases between the two ends. The DNA for the CDR3 is TGCAGTGCTACGAGGGGGGCAGGGCAGCCCCAGCATTTT. The encoded protein is CSATRGAGQPQHF.

A few counts support this clonotype. The V gene is TRBV12-3 or TRBV12-4, the J gene TRBJ2-1; no definite D call. V lost 3 bases and J lost 3, with 9 bases in between. The CDR3 runs to 14 residues. The CDR3 region has the DNA TGTGCCAGCAGTTTGGCCCTGGACTACAATGAGCAGTTCTTC. Its protein is CASSLALDYNEQFF.

This clonotype showed up many times. The V and J genes are TRBV20-1 and TRBJ2-3; perhaps TRBD2 as D (6 bases). There are 14 residues in the CDR3. The germline gives CDR1 DFQATT, CDR2 SNEGSKA (reference sequence). V shed 5 bases and J shed 0 bases, with 12 bases lying between them. CDR3 sequence (DNA): TGCAGTGCTGGGGCCAGCGGGAGCACAGATACGCAGTATTTT. Amino acids: CSAGASGSTDTQYF.